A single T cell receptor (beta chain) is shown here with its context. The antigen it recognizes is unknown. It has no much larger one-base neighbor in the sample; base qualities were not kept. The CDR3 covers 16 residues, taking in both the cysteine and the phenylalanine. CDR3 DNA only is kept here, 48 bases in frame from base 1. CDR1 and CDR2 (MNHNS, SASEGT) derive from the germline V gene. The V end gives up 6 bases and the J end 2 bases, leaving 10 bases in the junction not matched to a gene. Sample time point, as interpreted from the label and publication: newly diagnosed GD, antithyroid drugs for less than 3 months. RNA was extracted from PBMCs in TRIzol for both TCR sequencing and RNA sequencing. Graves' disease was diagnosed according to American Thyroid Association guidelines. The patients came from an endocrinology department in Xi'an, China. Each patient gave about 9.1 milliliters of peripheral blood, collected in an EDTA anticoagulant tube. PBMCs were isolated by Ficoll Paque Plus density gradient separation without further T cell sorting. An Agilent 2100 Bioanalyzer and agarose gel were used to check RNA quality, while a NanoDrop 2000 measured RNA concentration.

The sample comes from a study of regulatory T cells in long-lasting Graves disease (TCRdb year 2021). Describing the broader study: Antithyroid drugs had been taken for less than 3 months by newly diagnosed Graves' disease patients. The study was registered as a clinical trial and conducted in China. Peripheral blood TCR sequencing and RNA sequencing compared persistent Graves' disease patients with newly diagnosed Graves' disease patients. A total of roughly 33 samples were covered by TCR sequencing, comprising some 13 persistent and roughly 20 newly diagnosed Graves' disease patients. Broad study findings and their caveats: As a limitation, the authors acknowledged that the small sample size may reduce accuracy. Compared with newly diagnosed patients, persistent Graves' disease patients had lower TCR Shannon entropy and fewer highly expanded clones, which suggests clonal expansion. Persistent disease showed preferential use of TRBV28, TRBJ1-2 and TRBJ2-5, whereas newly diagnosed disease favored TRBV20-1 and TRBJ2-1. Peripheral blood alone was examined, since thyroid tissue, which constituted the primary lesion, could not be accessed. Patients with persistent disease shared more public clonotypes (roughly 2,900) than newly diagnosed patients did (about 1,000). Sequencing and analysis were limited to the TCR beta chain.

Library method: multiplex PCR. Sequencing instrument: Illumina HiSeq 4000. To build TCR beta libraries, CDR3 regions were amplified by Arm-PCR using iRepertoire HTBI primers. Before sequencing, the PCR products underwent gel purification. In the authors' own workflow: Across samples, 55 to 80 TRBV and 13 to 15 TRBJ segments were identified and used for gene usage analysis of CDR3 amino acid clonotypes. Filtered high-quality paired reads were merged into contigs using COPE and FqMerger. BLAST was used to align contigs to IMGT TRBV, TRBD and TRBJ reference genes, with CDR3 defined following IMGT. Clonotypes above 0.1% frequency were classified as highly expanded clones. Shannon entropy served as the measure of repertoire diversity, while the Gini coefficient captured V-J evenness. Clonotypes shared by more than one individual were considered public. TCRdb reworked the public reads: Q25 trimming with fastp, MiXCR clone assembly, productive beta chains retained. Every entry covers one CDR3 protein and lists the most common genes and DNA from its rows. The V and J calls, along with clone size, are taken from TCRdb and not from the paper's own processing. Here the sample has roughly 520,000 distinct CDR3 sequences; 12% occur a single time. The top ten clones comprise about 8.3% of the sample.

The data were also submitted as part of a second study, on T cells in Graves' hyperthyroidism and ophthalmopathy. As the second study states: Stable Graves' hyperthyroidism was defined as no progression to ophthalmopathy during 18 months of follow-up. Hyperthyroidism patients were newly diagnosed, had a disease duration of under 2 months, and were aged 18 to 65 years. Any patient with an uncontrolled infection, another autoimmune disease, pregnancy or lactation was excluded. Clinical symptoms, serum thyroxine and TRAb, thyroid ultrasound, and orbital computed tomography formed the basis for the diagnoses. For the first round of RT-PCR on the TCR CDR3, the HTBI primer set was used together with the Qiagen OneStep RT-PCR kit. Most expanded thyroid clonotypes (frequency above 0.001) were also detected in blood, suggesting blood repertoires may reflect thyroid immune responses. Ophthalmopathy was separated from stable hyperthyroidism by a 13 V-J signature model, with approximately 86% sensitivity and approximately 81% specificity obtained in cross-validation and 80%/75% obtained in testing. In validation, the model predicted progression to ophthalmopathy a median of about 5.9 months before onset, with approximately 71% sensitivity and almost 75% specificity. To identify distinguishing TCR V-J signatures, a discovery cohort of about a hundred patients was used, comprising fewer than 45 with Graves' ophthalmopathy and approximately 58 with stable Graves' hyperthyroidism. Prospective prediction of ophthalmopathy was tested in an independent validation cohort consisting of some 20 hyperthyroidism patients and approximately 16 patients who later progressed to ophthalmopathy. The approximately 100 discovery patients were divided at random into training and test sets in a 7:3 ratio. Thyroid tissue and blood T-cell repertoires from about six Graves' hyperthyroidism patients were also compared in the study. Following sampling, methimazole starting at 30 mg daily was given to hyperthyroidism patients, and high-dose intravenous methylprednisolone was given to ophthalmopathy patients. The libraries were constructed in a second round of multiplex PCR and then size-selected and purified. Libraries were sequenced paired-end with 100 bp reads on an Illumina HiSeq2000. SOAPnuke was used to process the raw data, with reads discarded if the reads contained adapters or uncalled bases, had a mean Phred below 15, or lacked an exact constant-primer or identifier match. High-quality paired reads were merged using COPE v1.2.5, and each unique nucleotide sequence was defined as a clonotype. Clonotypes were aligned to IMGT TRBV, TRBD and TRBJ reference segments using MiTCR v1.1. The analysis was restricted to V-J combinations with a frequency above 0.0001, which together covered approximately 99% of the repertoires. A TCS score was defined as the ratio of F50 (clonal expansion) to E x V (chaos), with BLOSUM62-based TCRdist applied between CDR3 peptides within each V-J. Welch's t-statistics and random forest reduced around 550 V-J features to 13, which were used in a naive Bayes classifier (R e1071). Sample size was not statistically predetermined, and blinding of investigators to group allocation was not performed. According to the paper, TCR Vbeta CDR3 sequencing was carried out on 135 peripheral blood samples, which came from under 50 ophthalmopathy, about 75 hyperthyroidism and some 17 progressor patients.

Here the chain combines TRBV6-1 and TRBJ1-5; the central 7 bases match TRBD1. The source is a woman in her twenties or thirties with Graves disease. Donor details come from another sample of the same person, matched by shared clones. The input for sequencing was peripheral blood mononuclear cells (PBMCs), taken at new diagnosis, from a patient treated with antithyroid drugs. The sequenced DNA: TGTGCCAGCAGGGCAGGGGGGAATCTTGGCAATCAGCCCCAGCATTTT. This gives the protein CASRAGGNLGNQPQHF.